This entry is about one T cell receptor (beta chain). Its antigen is unknown. Additional DNA sequences in this sample encode the identical CDR3. The entry originates in a study of T cell responses to AZD1222 COVID-19 vaccine. Turning to the study itself: Pooling of second doses given at about 4 or about 12 weeks was done.

Regarding the study as a whole: Sampling captured repertoires only after the peak T cell response. Vaccine-associated CD4 TCRs spanned spike, dominant at 160-218 and 743-854.

TCRdb's copy holds only in-frame clones and misses some; the assay was immunoSEQ multiplex PCR. The data show 150,000 to 200,000 clones, with 80% to 95% seen just once and around 4.3% held by the top ten. Germline V CDR1 and CDR2: LNHDA, SQIVND (reference sequence). The length of the CDR3 is 13 residues. The germline V and J ends were trimmed by 1 base and 1 base, with 2 bases remaining between them. The sample in question was peripheral blood, obtained on day 0 of AZD1222 vaccination. This chain joins TRBV19 and TRBJ1-5, with D unclear. The clonotype comes from an adult in good health. CDR3 in amino acids: CASSIASNQPQHF. The DNA for the CDR3 is TGTGCCAGTAGTATAGCCAGCAATCAGCCCCAGCATTTT.